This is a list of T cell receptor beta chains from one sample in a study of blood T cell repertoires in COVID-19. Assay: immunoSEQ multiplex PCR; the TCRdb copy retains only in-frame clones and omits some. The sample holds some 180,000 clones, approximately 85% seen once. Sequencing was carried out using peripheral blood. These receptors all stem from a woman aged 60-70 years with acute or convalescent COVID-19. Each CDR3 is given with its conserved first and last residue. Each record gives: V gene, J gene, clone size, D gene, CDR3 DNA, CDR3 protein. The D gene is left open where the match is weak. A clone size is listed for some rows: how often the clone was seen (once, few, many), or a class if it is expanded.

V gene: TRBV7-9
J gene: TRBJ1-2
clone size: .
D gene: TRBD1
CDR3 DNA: TGTGCCAGCAGCTTACAAGGGGGCAGGAACTATGGCTACACCTTC
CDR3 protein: CASSLQGGRNYGYTF

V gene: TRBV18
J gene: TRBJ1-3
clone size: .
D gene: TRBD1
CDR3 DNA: TGTGCCAGCTCACCGAGGCAGGGGGCTGGAAACACCATATATTTT
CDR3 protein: CASSPRQGAGNTIYF

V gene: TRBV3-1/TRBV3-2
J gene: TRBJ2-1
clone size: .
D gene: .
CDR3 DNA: TGTGCCAGCAGGCAACGAACCAGCGTTAGCTCCTACAATGAGCAGTTCTTC
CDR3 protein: CASRQRTSVSSYNEQFF

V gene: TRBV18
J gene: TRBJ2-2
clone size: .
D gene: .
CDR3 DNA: TGTGCCAGCTCACCACCGAATCGGAGAGTAGGCCACACCGGGGAGCTGTTTTTT
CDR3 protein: CASSPPNRRVGHTGELFF

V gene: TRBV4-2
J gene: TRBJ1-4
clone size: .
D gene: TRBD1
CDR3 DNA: TGTGCCAGCAGCCAGACAGGGAATGAAAAACTGTTTTTT
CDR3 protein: CASSQTGNEKLFF

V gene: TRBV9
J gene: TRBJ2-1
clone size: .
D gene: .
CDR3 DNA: TGTGCCAGCAGCGTAGAGCCCGGGGCCTACAATGAGCAGTTCTTC
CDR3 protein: CASSVEPGAYNEQFF

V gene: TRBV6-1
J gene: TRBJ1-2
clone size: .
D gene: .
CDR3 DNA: TGTGCCAGCAGTGAAGGACAGAACTATGGCTACACCTTC
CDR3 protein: CASSEGQNYGYTF

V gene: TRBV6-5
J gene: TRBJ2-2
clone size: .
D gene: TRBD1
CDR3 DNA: TGTGCCAGCAGTCGAGACAGGGTAGGGGCCGGGGAGCTGTTTTTT
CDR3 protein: CASSRDRVGAGELFF

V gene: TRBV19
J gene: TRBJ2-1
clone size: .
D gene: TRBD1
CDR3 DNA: TGTGCCAGTAGTAATGGACAGGGCCACGGCTCCTACAATGAGCAGTTCTTC
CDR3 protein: CASSNGQGHGSYNEQFF

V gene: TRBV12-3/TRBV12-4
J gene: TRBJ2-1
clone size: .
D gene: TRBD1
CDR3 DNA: TGTGCCAGCAGAGTTGACAGGGGTGATGAGCAGTTCTTC
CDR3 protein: CASRVDRGDEQFF

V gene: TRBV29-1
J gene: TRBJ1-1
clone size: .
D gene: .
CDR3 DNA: TGCAGCGTTGAAGGGGTGGCAGCGACTGAAGCTTTCTTT
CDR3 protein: CSVEGVAATEAFF

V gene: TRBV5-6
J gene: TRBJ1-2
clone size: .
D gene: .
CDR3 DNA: TGTGCCAGCAGCTTTGGAGCGAACTATGGCTACACCTTC
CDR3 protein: CASSFGANYGYTF

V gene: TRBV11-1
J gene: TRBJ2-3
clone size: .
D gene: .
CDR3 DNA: TGTGCCAGCAGCTTCGGGGCGGGACCCACAGATACGCAGTATTTT
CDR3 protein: CASSFGAGPTDTQYF

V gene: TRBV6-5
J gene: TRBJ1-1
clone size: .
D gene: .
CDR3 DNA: TGTGCCAGCAGCTTTAACGGGGGGACATACACTGAAGCTTTCTTT
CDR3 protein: CASSFNGGTYTEAFF

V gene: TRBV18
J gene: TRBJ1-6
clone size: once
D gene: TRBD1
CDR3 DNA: TGTGCCAGCTCGCCCGGGACAGGGCACTCACCCCTCCACTTT
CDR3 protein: CASSPGTGHSPLHF